Following are 27 T cell receptor beta chains from one sample sequenced in a study of OX40 agonist ivuxolimab in advanced cancers. This table comes from immunoSEQ multiplex PCR, and its TCRdb copy is limited to in-frame clones, with some not included. This sample has 53,000 or so clones, with around four fifths found just once. The sample was CD4+ or CD8+ T cells sorted from blood, taken in a trial of the OX40 agonist ivuxolimab. These receptor sequences come from an adult with an advanced solid tumor such as melanoma, head and neck, liver or kidney cancer.

This chain links TRBV21-1 with TRBJ2-7; the table calls TRBD1, which could not be checked here. TRBV21-1 is classified as a pseudogene. This CDR3 has 13 residues. CDR3 sequence: CASSKGTAYEQYF. For the CDR3, the DNA is TGTGCCAGCAGCAAAGGGACAGCCTACGAGCAGTACTTC.

This chain connects TRBV5-1 to TRBJ2-6, with TRBD1 matching 10 bases. V gave up 1 base and J gave up 0 bases; unmatched junction bases: 7. Germline V gives CDR1 SGHRS, CDR2 YFSETQ. The CDR3 has 19 residues. The CDR3 nucleotides read TGCGCCAGCAGCTTGATGGGCGGGACAGGGGACTCTGGGGCCAACGTCCTGACTTTC. Amino acid sequence: CASSLMGGTGDSGANVLTF.

This chain uses TRBV5-1 with TRBJ2-3; D unresolved. V shed 2 bases and J shed 1 base, with 5 bases lying between them. CDR1 and CDR2 (germline): SGHRS, YFSETQ. This CDR3 is 13 amino acids long. The CDR3 region has the DNA TGCGCCAGCAGCTTCCAGGGCACAGATACGCAGTATTTT. Its translation: CASSFQGTDTQYF.

The J gene is TRBJ2-5, the V gene TRBV7-9; perhaps TRBD1 as D (6 bases). CDR3 size: 18 residues. The V gene lost 1 base and the J gene lost 7 bases, with 25 bases spanning the gap. Germline V gives CDR1 SEHNR, CDR2 FQNEAQ (reference sequence). The DNA for the CDR3 is TGTGCCAGCAGCTTAGAAAGAGGGGCTCCCCGGACAGTTGGGACCCAGTACTTC. Protein: CASSLERGAPRTVGTQYF.

The table lists this clone with a count of one. The rearrangement links TRBV7-3 to TRBJ2-3; TRBD2 aligns across 8 bases. Trimming at V came to 5 bases and at J to 5 bases, leaving 15 bases not matched to a gene. There are 17 residues in the CDR3. The germline CDR1 and CDR2 sequences are SGHTA and FQGTGA. This CDR3 is CASSPGLGGATVDTQYF. The CDR3 DNA sequence: TGTGCCAGCAGCCCAGGGCTCGGGGGGGCAACCGTAGATACGCAGTATTTT.

The chain is built from TRBV19 and TRBJ2-7; D not resolved. The germline gives CDR1 LNHDA, CDR2 SQIVND (reference sequence). V was cut by 5 bases and J by 1 base, with 9 bases left in between. This CDR3 spans 13 amino acids. CDR3 residues: CASSLGKSYEQYF. The CDR3 DNA reads as TGTGCCAGTAGTTTGGGGAAATCCTACGAGCAGTACTTC.

The J gene is TRBJ1-5, the V gene TRBV19; perhaps TRBD1 as D (6 bases). This CDR3 has 14 amino acids. The V and J ends lost 5 bases and 7 bases respectively, with 15 bases between them. Germline V gene lookup returns CDR1 LNHDA and CDR2 SQIVND (reference sequence). In nucleotides, the CDR3 is TGTGCCAGTAGTCCGACAGGAGCTCCCCAGCCCCAGCATTTT. It encodes CASSPTGAPQPQHF. Variable domain in full (rest from reference TRBV19 and TRBJ1-5): DGGITQSPKYLFRKEGQNVTLSCEQNLNHDAMYWYRQDPGQGLRLIYYSQIVNDFQKGDIAEGYSVSREKKESFPLTVTSAQKNPTAFYLCASSPTGAPQPQHFGDGTRLSIL.

The DNA for the CDR3 is TGCAGCGTTCTGAGGACAGGGCTCGGCTACACCTTC. It specifies CSVLRTGLGYTF. The V gene is TRBV29-1, the J gene TRBJ1-2; 8 nucleotides match TRBD1. V lost 5 bases, J lost 8 bases, and 7 bases stayed unmatched. CDR1 and CDR2 (germline): SQVTM, ANQGSEA. The length of the CDR3 is 12 residues. The complete variable domain, with remaining parts taken from reference TRBV29-1 and TRBJ1-2, reads SAVISQKPSRDICQRGTSLTIQCQVDSQVTMMFWYRQQPGQSLTLIATANQGSEATYESGFVIDKFPISRPNLTFSTLTVSNMSPEDSSIYLCSVLRTGLGYTFGSGTRLTVV.

This sequence joins TRBV7-9 and TRBJ1-6, with D perhaps TRBD1 (5 bases). This CDR3 region has 16 residues. V was clipped by 5 bases and J by 7 bases, with 18 bases between them. CDR1 SEHNR and CDR2 FQNEAQ come from the germline V gene (reference sequence). CDR3 sequence reads: CASSQTGQNLNSPLHF. CDR3 nucleotide sequence: TGTGCCAGCAGCCAAACGGGGCAGAACCTGAATTCACCCCTCCACTTT.

The chain recombines TRBV6-5 with TRBJ2-7; D not resolved. The V and J ends lost 0 bases and 2 bases respectively, with 11 bases between them. The germline V gene has CDR1 MNHEY and CDR2 SVGAGI. The CDR3 loop spans 15 amino acids. CDR3 nucleotide sequence: TGTGCCAGCAGTTACTCGGGCGAACCGACCTACGAGCAGTACTTC. Translation: CASSYSGEPTYEQYF.

This chain joins TRBV6-1 and TRBJ2-3; D uncertain. Germline lookup yields CDR1 MNHNS and CDR2 SASEGT. The germline V and J ends were trimmed by 0 bases and 6 bases, with 13 bases remaining between them. The CDR3 has 15 amino acids. The CDR3 loop is CASSEAQTISDTQYF. CDR3 nucleotide sequence: TGTGCCAGCAGTGAAGCGCAAACCATTAGTGATACGCAGTATTTT.

The chain joins TRBV6-5 to TRBJ2-3, with a weak D call TRBD2 (6 bases). V lost 2 bases and J 1 base, leaving 13 bases between the germline ends. Germline values: CDR1 MNHEY, CDR2 SVGAGI. There are 16 residues in the CDR3. The CDR3 DNA follows: TGTGCCAGCAGTTACGCTCTAGCGCCCGGCACAGATACGCAGTATTTT. It encodes CASSYALAPGTDTQYF.

The rearrangement links TRBV5-1 to TRBJ2-7; D is unclear. Germline assignment: CDR1 SGHRS and CDR2 YFSETQ. V was pared by 3 bases and J by 2 bases, with 9 bases between. This CDR3 spans 13 amino acids. CDR3 nucleotide sequence: TGCGCCAGCAGCTATGACGCTACCTACGAGCAGTACTTC. Residues: CASSYDATYEQYF.

The chain uses TRBV4-2 and TRBJ2-7; D unclear. The germline V and J ends were trimmed by 1 base and 4 bases, with 14 bases remaining between them. This CDR3 region has 15 residues. Germline values: CDR1 LGHNA, CDR2 YNFKEQ. This CDR3 reads CASSQAPSLGYEQYF. The CDR3 DNA is TGTGCCAGCAGCCAAGCCCCGTCTCTAGGGTACGAGCAGTACTTC.

The V gene is TRBV18, the J gene TRBJ2-7; maybe TRBD2 (6 bases). The V and J ends lost 0 bases and 3 bases respectively, with 12 bases between them. The CDR3 totals 15 residues. The germline CDR1 and CDR2 sequences are KGHSH and LQKENI. The CDR3 is CASSPPRAEGYEQYF. In nucleotides, the CDR3 is TGTGCCAGCTCACCACCACGGGCGGAGGGCTACGAGCAGTACTTC. Full variable domain (rest looked up from reference TRBV18 and TRBJ2-7): NAGVMQNPRHLVRRRGQEARLRCSPMKGHSHVYWYRQLPEEGLKFMVYLQKENIIDESGMPKERFSAEFPKEGPSILRIQQVVRGDSAAYFCASSPPRAEGYEQYFGPGTRLTVT.

The V and J genes are TRBV19 and TRBJ1-5; D may be TRBD1 (5 bases). This CDR3 comprises 16 residues. Trimming took off 5 bases at V and 2 bases at J, with 16 bases between the two ends. CDR1 LNHDA and CDR2 SQIVND come from the germline V gene (reference sequence). The CDR3 loop reads CASSALRGTGNQPQHF. In nucleotides, the CDR3 is TGTGCCAGTAGTGCCCTAAGGGGCACCGGCAATCAGCCCCAGCATTTT.

The chain carries TRBV6-1 and TRBJ1-3; D perhaps matches TRBD1 (5 bases). The V and J ends lost 6 bases and 4 bases respectively, with 16 bases between them. The CDR3 runs 15 residues. Per germline, CDR1 MNHNS and CDR2 SASEGT. CDR3 DNA: TGTGCCAGCAGGGAGACAGTATTCGGCGGAAACACCATATATTTT. Translating gives CASRETVFGGNTIYF.

This sequence joins TRBV9 and TRBJ2-3; unclear D gene. V dropped 1 base and J dropped 6 bases, with 12 bases sitting between them. CDR1 and CDR2 (germline): SGDLS, YYNGEE. CDR3 length equals 14 residues. The CDR3 sequence: CASSVIGKGDTQYF. In nucleotides, the CDR3 is TGTGCCAGCAGCGTAATAGGGAAAGGGGATACGCAGTATTTT. The full variable domain, rest sourced from reference TRBV9 and TRBJ2-3, is DSGVTQTPKHLITATGQRVTLRCSPRSGDLSVYWYQQSLDQGLQFLIQYYNGEERAKGNILERFSAQQFPDLHSELNLSSLELGDSALYFCASSVIGKGDTQYFGPGTRLTVL.

The rearrangement joins TRBV18 to TRBJ2-5; D is ambiguous. Per germline, CDR1 KGHSH and CDR2 LQKENI. Between the trimmed V and J ends, which lost 2 bases and 1 base, there was a span of 8 bases. This CDR3 comprises 14 residues. Here the CDR3 reads CASSPVYGQETQYF. The CDR3, as DNA: TGTGCCAGCTCACCAGTATATGGCCAAGAGACCCAGTACTTC. Full variable domain (remainder filled in from reference TRBV18 and TRBJ2-5): NAGVMQNPRHLVRRRGQEARLRCSPMKGHSHVYWYRQLPEEGLKFMVYLQKENIIDESGMPKERFSAEFPKEGPSILRIQQVVRGDSAAYFCASSPVYGQETQYFGPGTRLLVL.

V is TRBV18 and J is TRBJ2-1, with 9 bases lining up with TRBD1. From germline, CDR1 is KGHSH and CDR2 LQKENI. The length of the CDR3 is 17 residues. J gave up 5 bases and V 1 base, and 9 bases lay outside the gene matches. CDR3 DNA sequence: TGTGCCAGCTCACCACGACTCCCCGGGACAGGGCACAATGAGCAGTTCTTC. Encoded protein: CASSPRLPGTGHNEQFF.

V and J are TRBV29-1 and TRBJ1-6, with 7 bases identical to TRBD1. The J segment lost 3 bases and the V segment lost 4 bases, leaving 3 bases of the junction unmatched. CDR1 is SQVTM, CDR2 ANQGSEA, per germline. The CDR3 runs 14 residues. The CDR3 protein is CSVVPGGYNSPLHF. CDR3 coding DNA: TGCAGCGTTGTCCCAGGGGGCTATAATTCACCCCTCCACTTT.

The V and J genes are TRBV10-3 and TRBJ2-2, with 7 bases aligning to TRBD1. CDR1 is ENHRY and CDR2 is SYGVKD in the germline V gene. Trimming took 7 bases from V and 5 from J; bases not matched to a gene: 4. This CDR3 has 13 amino acids. As DNA, the CDR3 is TGTGCCATCACGGACAGGTTAACCGGGGAGCTGTTTTTT. Translation gives CAITDRLTGELFF.

The CDR3 spells CASSPGGVTKNIQYF. The CDR3 DNA reads as TGTGCCAGCAGCCCGGGAGGGGTGACCAAAAACATTCAGTACTTC. The chain is built from TRBV5-6 and TRBJ2-4, with 8 nucleotides matching TRBD2. Germline CDR1 SGHDT, CDR2 YYEEEE. The CDR3 consists of 15 residues. V lost 4 bases, J lost 2 bases, and 5 bases stayed unmatched.

J is TRBJ2-1 and V is TRBV7-9; the match to TRBD1 covers 9 bases. Trimming took 1 base from V and 8 from J; bases not matched to a gene: 12. Germline V gene data show CDR1 as SEHNR and CDR2 as FQNEAQ (reference sequence). This CDR3 is 17 amino acids long. Written as DNA, the CDR3 is TGTGCCAGCAGCTTAGGGTCCGGGACAGGGAATGTGTATGAGCAGTTCTTC. As protein: CASSLGSGTGNVYEQFF.

The J gene is TRBJ1-2, the V gene TRBV28; D may be TRBD1 (5 bases). V lost 3 bases and J 1 base, leaving 15 bases between the germline ends. Per germline, CDR1 MDHEN and CDR2 SYDVKM. The CDR3 is 16 amino acids. The CDR3 reads CASSLVNYRSNYGYTF. CDR3 bases: TGTGCCAGCAGTTTGGTAAATTACAGGAGTAACTATGGCTACACCTTC.

The rearrangement joins TRBV12-5 to TRBJ1-1; TRBD1 matches 7 bases. Germline V gene sequence: CDR1 LGHNT, CDR2 FRNRAP. The V segment lost 5 bases and the J segment 10 bases; nucleotides outside the gene matches: 10. The CDR3 has 13 residues. The CDR3 loop reads CASGLGQVARAFF. The DNA for the CDR3 is TGTGCTAGTGGTCTAGGACAGGTGGCTCGAGCTTTCTTT. Together with reference TRBV12-5 and TRBJ1-1, the CDR3 gives the full variable domain: DARVTQTPRHKVTEMGQEVTMRCQPILGHNTVFWYRQTMMQGLELLAYFRNRAPLDDSGMPKDRFSAEMPDATLATLKIQPSEPRDSAVYFCASGLGQVARAFFGQGTRLTVV.

The chain recombines TRBV5-1 with TRBJ2-1; D not resolved. Germline V gives CDR1 SGHRS, CDR2 YFSETQ. The CDR3 covers 17 residues. Trimming removed 0 bases at V and 0 bases at J, with 13 bases between. Written as DNA, the CDR3 is TGCGCCAGCAGCTTGGCGGCTTTCCCAAGCTCCTACAATGAGCAGTTCTTC. It is translated as CASSLAAFPSSYNEQFF.